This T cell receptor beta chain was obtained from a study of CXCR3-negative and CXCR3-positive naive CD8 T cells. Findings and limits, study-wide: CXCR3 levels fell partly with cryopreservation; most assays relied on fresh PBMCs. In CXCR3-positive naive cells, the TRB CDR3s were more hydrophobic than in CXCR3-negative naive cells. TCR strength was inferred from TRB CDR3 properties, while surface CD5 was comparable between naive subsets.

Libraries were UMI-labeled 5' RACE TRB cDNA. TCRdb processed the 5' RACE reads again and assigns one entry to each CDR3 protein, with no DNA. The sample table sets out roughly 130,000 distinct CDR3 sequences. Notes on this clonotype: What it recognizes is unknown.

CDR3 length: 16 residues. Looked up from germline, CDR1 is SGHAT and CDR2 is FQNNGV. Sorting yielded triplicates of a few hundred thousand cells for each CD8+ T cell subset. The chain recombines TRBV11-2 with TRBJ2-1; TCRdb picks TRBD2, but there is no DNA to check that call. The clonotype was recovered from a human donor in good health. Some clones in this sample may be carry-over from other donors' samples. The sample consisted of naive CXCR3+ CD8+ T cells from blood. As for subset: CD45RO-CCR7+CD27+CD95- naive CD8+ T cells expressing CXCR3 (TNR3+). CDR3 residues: CASSLGHSGRYNEQFF.